This T cell receptor beta chain emerged from a study of OX40 agonist ivuxolimab in advanced cancers. Comments on this clone: The antigen is undetermined.

Whole-study results and caveats: At 0.1 to 3.0 mg/kg and by week 6, clonal expansion occurred in CD4+ and CD8+ blood T cells.

Germline loops: CDR1 LNHDA, CDR2 SQIVND (reference sequence). Trimming took 3 bases from V and 5 from J, leaving 8 bases between them. The CDR3 contains 13 residues. Clones were sequenced by immunoSEQ multiplex PCR, and TCRdb holds only the in-frame ones, with some missing. The data show 49,000 or so clones, 70% to 85% seen once. The study sampled blood at baseline, cycle 4 day 1, and cycle 7 day 1. This clonotype was obtained from an adult with an advanced solid tumor such as melanoma, head and neck, liver or kidney cancer. The V and J genes are TRBV19 and TRBJ2-1, with D unresolved. This specimen consisted of CD4+ or CD8+ T cells sorted from blood, obtained in a trial of the OX40 agonist ivuxolimab. The CDR3 DNA is TGTGCCAGTAGTATTGTACTACACAATGAGCAGTTCTTC. It translates to CASSIVLHNEQFF.